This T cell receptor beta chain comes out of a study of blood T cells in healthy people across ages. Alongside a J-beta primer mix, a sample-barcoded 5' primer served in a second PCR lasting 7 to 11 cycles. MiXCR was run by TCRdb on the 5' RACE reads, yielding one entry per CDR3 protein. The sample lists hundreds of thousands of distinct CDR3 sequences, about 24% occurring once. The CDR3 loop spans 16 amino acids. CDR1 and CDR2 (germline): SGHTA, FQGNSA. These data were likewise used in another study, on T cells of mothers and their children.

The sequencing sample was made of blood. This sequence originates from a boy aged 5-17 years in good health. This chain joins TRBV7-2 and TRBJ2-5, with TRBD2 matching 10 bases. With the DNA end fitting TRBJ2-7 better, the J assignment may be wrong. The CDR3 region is CASSWGLAGVTYEQYF. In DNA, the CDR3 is TGTGCCAGCAGCTGGGGGCTAGCGGGGGTAACCTACGAGCAGTACTTC.